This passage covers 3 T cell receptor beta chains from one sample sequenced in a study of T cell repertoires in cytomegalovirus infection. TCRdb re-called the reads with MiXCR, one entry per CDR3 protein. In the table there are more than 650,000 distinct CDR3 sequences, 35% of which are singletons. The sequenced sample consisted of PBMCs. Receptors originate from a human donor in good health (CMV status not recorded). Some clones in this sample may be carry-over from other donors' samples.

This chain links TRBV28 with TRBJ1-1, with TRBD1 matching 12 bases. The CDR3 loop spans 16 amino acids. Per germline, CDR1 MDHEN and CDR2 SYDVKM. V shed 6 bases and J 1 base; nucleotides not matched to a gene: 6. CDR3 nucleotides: TGTGCCAGCAGGACCCCGGGACAGGGGGCGAACACTGAAGCTTTCTTT. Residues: CASRTPGQGANTEAFF.

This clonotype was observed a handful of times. The CDR3 is CASSWGVAGAGELFF. The CDR3 DNA follows: TGTGCCAGCAGCTGGGGTGTAGCGGGGGCCGGGGAGCTGTTTTTT. The V and J genes are TRBV7-2 and TRBJ2-2; 9 nucleotides line up with TRBD2. This CDR3 is built from 15 residues. From germline, CDR1 is SGHTA and CDR2 FQGNSA. With 4 bases clipped from V and 6 bases from J, the junction kept 6 bases outside the gene matches. Using reference TRBV7-2 and TRBJ2-2 for the parts outside the CDR3, the full variable domain is GAGVSQSPSNKVTEKGKDVELRCDPISGHTALYWYRQSLGQGLEFLIYFQGNSAPDKSGLPSDRFSAERTGGSVSTLTIQRTQQEDSAVYLCASSWGVAGAGELFFGEGSRLTVL.

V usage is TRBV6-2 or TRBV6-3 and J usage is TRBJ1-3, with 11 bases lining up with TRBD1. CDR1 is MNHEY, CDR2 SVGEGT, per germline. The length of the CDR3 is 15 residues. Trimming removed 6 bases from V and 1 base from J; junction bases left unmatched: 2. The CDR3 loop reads CASSGQGASGNTIYF. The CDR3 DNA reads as TGTGCCAGCAGCGGACAGGGGGCATCTGGAAACACCATATATTTT.